What follows is one TCR beta chain and its context. This sample was included in a study of blood T cell repertoires in COVID-19. About the study: Samples came from the United States, Italy and Spain, spanning acute and convalescent COVID-19. The cDNA or gDNA used as material had been derived from T cells, B-cell-depleted T cells, or PBMCs.

Unmatched junction bases numbered 8, after V lost 0 bases and J lost 5 bases. CDR1 is SGHDN and CDR2 is FVKESK in the germline V gene. The CDR3 length is 16 residues. Original methodology: Amplification from reference gene primers served as the basis for estimated nucleated cell counts. Repertoires were generated with immunoSEQ multiplex PCR, while TCRdb's copy carries only in-frame clones and drops some. The V and J calls and clone size are taken from that table; D and trimming were inferred from the DNA. The sample has about 30,000 clones; 65% to 70% are singletons. Sequencing input: peripheral blood. The TCR comes from a human donor in a cohort sampled during active COVID-19. V usage is TRBV14 and J usage is TRBJ2-5; the match to TRBD2 covers 8 bases. CDR3 DNA sequence: TGTGCCAGCAGCCAAGAGTCGCGGGGGGCCGGCGAGACCCAGTACTTC. It specifies CASSQESRGAGETQYF.